This TCR beta chain emerged from a study of beta chain features in type 1 diabetes. Study observations and caveats: Researchers could not determine here whether HLA type influences TCRB rearrangement.

Cells sorted by CD45RO/CCR7/CD25/CD127/CD95/CD27 comprised CD4+ naive, central memory, regulatory and stem cell-like memory cells. Purities in excess of 95% were seen in all sorted populations. Of note for this clone: Its matching antigen is unknown.

V trimming: 3 bases; J trimming: 7 bases; junction bases outside the gene matches: 11. Germline CDR1 SQVTM, CDR2 ANQGSEA. The CDR3 covers 16 residues. TCRB transcripts that were expressed got sequenced, as all of the isolated RNA had been reverse transcribed. Here immunoSEQ multiplex PCR was the method, and the copy in TCRdb shows in-frame clones only, minus some. Seen here are over 350,000 clones, about 16% observed once, and the top ten hold 0.019%. Material: naive CD4+ T cells from blood. The clonotype was recovered from a woman younger than 30 in good health. The gene calls are TRBV29-1 and TRBJ2-1, with TRBD2 identical over 11 bases. In nucleotides, the CDR3 is TGCAGCGTTGATCGGGTACTAGCGGGAGATGCTAATGAGCAGTTCTTC. Residues: CSVDRVLAGDANEQFF.